The present T cell receptor (beta chain) was sequenced within a study of regulatory T cells in long-lasting Graves disease. Both iRepertoire HTBI primers and Arm-PCR of CDR3 regions were used to build the TCR beta libraries. Per the study methods: Across all samples, just over 60 TRBV segments and 14 TRBJ segments were identified. TCRdb re-called the multiplex PCR reads through MiXCR, storing one row per CDR3 protein. TCRdb, not the authors, supplied the V and J calls. The repertoire holds under 500,000 distinct CDR3 sequences, about 16% seen once, with 9.5% to 12% in the top ten. Specified time point: newly diagnosed GD, antithyroid drugs for less than 3 months. The TCR library was made from RNA that had been extracted from PBMCs in TRIzol. The CDR3 has 19 amino acids. The ends lost 1 base at V and 0 bases at J; junction bases unmatched: 13. The germline gives CDR1 LGHNA, CDR2 YSLEER. These same records also appear under a second study, on T cells in Graves' hyperthyroidism and ophthalmopathy. That report notes: The TCR CDR3 first-round RT-PCR relied on the HTBI primer set. In the analysis, a 13 V-J model separated ophthalmopathy from stable hyperthyroidism.

J is TRBJ2-3 and V is TRBV4-3; TRBD2 matches 7 bases. The material was peripheral blood mononuclear cells (PBMCs), obtained at new diagnosis, from a patient treated with antithyroid drugs. The TCR sequence derives from a woman aged 25 to 39 with Graves disease. This CDR3 is CASSQVVICGRCSTDTQYF. The CDR3 region has the DNA TGCGCCAGCAGCCAAGTTGTAATCTGCGGGAGATGTAGCACAGATACGCAGTATTTT.